The 3 T cell receptor beta chains given below trace back to one sample, sequenced in a study of blood T cell repertoires in COVID-19 (TCRdb year 2020). Receptors were amplified or captured by the immunoSEQ multiplex PCR assay. The immuneACCESS repertoire file appears here via TCRdb, limited to in-frame rearrangements. These files lack a portion of the clones; in checked studies, under half of the deficit traces to unresolved V genes, and the cause of the others is not known. This sample comprises around 130,000 clones, about 87% of them detected only once. Roughly a tenth of the sample goes to the ten largest clones. The sample was peripheral blood. Receptor source: a man aged 55-75 years with active or convalescent COVID-19.

This sequence joins TRBV19 and TRBJ1-5, with a tentative D call TRBD1 (6 bases). The V end lost 6 bases, the J end lost 6 bases, and 18 bases lay between the germline ends. The CDR3 consists of 15 residues. CDR1 is LNHDA, CDR2 SQIVND, per germline (reference sequence). CDR3 region: CASSTGIAGAQPQHF. CDR3 coding DNA: TGTGCCAGTAGCACAGGGATAGCAGGGGCTCAGCCCCAGCATTTT.

The V gene is TRBV29-1, the J gene TRBJ2-5; the match to TRBD2 covers 14 bases. Germline V gene sequence: CDR1 SQVTM, CDR2 ANQGSEA. V lost 4 bases, J lost 4 bases, and 8 bases stayed unmatched. The CDR3 consists of 16 residues. The CDR3 reads CSVGGLAGVRRETQYF. The CDR3 DNA follows: TGCAGCGTTGGGGGACTAGCGGGAGTCCGGCGAGAGACCCAGTACTTC.

The chain carries TRBV25-1 and TRBJ2-3, with D possibly being TRBD2 (6 bases). Trimming stripped 6 bases from V and 2 bases from J, with 12 bases between. The CDR3 totals 14 residues. CDR1 is MGHDK and CDR2 is SYGVNS in the germline V gene. The CDR3 protein is CASRRDLSTDTQYF. The CDR3 region has the DNA TGTGCCAGCAGGCGGGACCTCTCCACAGATACGCAGTATTTT.